This T cell receptor (beta chain) appears in the sequencing data of a study of cytomegalovirus exposure and HLA in healthy donors. Findings of the study overall: It was approximately 150 TCR beta chains that were listed as cytomegalovirus-associated.

With 60 Vbeta and 13 Jbeta primers, the PCR was carried out. The protocol was immunoSEQ multiplex PCR, while the TCRdb copy is restricted to in-frame clones and leaves out a portion. The table includes about 160,000 clones, roughly two thirds detected once. A remark on this clone: What it binds is not known.

V was pared by 0 bases and J by 5 bases, with 15 bases between. In germline, CDR1 is SGDLS, CDR2 YYNGEE. The CDR3 sequence is 15 residues long. The TCR originated in a woman between 40 and 55 years old in good health and CMV-seropositive. The genes are TRBV9 and TRBJ2-7, with D maybe TRBD2 (6 bases). Sequences were obtained from PBMCs. This CDR3 reads CASSVDGGDWDEQYF. CDR3 coding DNA: TGTGCCAGCAGCGTAGACGGGGGTGATTGGGACGAGCAGTACTTC.